A single sample gave rise to the 20 T cell receptor beta chains below, sequenced in a study of OX40 agonist ivuxolimab in advanced cancers. Clones were read by immunoSEQ multiplex PCR, and TCRdb kept only the in-frame ones, dropping some. The sample holds over 50,000 clones; roughly 84% are singletons and the top ten take more than 0.4%. This specimen consisted of CD4+ or CD8+ T cells sorted from blood, obtained in a trial of the OX40 agonist ivuxolimab. Every receptor here comes from an adult with an advanced solid tumor such as melanoma, head and neck, liver or kidney cancer.

The chain carries TRBV4-2 and TRBJ2-1, with 9 bases lining up with TRBD1. Germline lookup yields CDR1 LGHNA and CDR2 YNFKEQ. The V segment lost 0 bases and the J segment 5 bases; nucleotides outside the gene matches: 2. This CDR3 has 15 amino acids. The CDR3 is CASSQDWDRDNEQFF. For the CDR3, the DNA is TGTGCCAGCAGCCAAGATTGGGACAGGGACAATGAGCAGTTCTTC.

V usage is TRBV27 and J usage is TRBJ2-1; 8 nucleotides line up with TRBD2. The trim removed 5 bases at V and 3 bases at J, leaving 6 bases unmatched. The CDR3 runs 15 residues. CDR1 and CDR2 from the germline V gene are MNHEY and SMNVEV (reference sequence). The CDR3 loop is CASSAPGLVYNEQFF. The CDR3 coding sequence is TGTGCCAGCAGTGCCCCGGGACTAGTCTACAATGAGCAGTTCTTC.

V gene TRBV4-2 combines with J gene TRBJ1-1; D perhaps matches TRBD1 (5 bases). The length of the CDR3 is 17 residues. With 0 bases removed from V and 7 bases from J, the gap between germline ends came to 21 bases. CDR1 LGHNA and CDR2 YNFKEQ come from the germline V gene. CDR3 bases: TGTGCCAGCAGCCAAGAGCTTAGGGGTGCTAGGGGTAATGAAGCTTTCTTT. This codes for CASSQELRGARGNEAFF.

The chain recombines TRBV7-9 with TRBJ2-5; D unclear. Trimming shortened V by 8 bases and J by 3 bases, and 13 bases separated the two germline ends. The CDR3 extends over 13 amino acids. The germline V gene has CDR1 SEHNR and CDR2 FQNEAQ (reference sequence). The CDR3 loop reads CASGLPAEETQYF. Written as DNA, the CDR3 is TGTGCCAGCGGTCTGCCGGCGGAAGAGACCCAGTACTTC. Full variable domain (outside the CDR3, taken from reference TRBV7-9 and TRBJ2-5): DTGVSQNPRHKITKRGQNVTFRCDPISEHNRLYWYRQTLGQGPEFLTYFQNEAQLEKSRLLSDRFSAERPKGSFSTLEIQRTEQGDSAMYLCASGLPAEETQYFGPGTRLLVL.

This clone was detected a few times. The chain combines TRBV10-3 with TRBJ2-7, with D perhaps TRBD2 (5 bases). The CDR3 runs to 11 residues. Trimming took off 11 bases at V and 2 bases at J, with 10 bases between the two ends. Looked up from germline, CDR1 is ENHRY and CDR2 is SYGVKD. The CDR3 DNA sequence: TGTGCCGCGGGTTCCCCCTACGAGCAGTACTTC. Residues: CAAGSPYEQYF.

The rearrangement uses TRBV9 and TRBJ1-3; 7 bases fit TRBD1. Germline CDR1 is SGDLS and CDR2 is YYNGEE. V was pared by 6 bases and J by 0 bases, with 12 bases of the junction left unmatched. The CDR3 loop spans 17 amino acids. The CDR3 sequence is CASNTRTGGSSGNTIYF. The CDR3 nucleotides are TGTGCCAGCAACACCCGGACAGGCGGGAGCTCTGGAAACACCATATATTTT.

By its share, this clone is medium-sized. V and J are TRBV5-1 and TRBJ1-1; possibly TRBD1 for D (5 bases). The germline V gene encodes CDR1 SGHRS and CDR2 YFSETQ. V lost 5 bases and J 3 bases, leaving 14 bases between the germline ends. CDR3 size: 14 residues. The CDR3 bases are TGCGCCAGCAGTCGGGAGGGAGGGGACACTGAAGCTTTCTTT. Its protein product is CASSREGGDTEAFF.

V is TRBV19 and J is TRBJ2-7, with TRBD1 matching 10 bases. CDR1 and CDR2 from the germline V gene are LNHDA and SQIVND (reference sequence). The CDR3 loop spans 15 amino acids. V lost 1 base, J lost 6 bases, and 6 bases stayed unmatched. The CDR3 reads CASSIARQGAIEQYF. The DNA of the CDR3 is TGTGCCAGTAGTATAGCGAGACAGGGGGCAATCGAGCAGTACTTC.

This clone was detected only once. The CDR3 DNA reads as TGTGCCAGCAGCCGGTATTCGGACACCGGGGAGCTGTTTTTT. Protein: CASSRYSDTGELFF. The rearrangement joins TRBV11-3 to TRBJ2-2; D unclear. V was trimmed by 5 bases and J by 3 bases, leaving 10 bases between them. Germline values: CDR1 SGHNT, CDR2 YENEEA. The CDR3 is 14 residues long. The full variable domain, completed using reference TRBV11-3 and TRBJ2-2, is EAGVVQSPRYKIIEKKQPVAFWCNPISGHNTLYWYLQNLGQGPELLIRYENEEAVDDSQLPKDRFSAERLKGVDSTLKIQPAELGDSAVYLCASSRYSDTGELFFGEGSRLTVL.

This clone was seen only a few times. The V call is TRBV30, the J call TRBJ1-1; TRBD1 might be the D (6 bases). Germline assignment: CDR1 GTSNPN and CDR2 SVGIG (reference sequence). V was shortened by 5 bases and J by 9 bases, with 13 bases between the two germline ends. The CDR3 is 11 amino acids. Here the CDR3 DNA reads TGTGCCTGGGGGCTTGACAGGAAAGCTTTCTTT. Translating gives CAWGLDRKAFF.

V is TRBV5-1 and J is TRBJ1-1; 7 nucleotides line up with TRBD1. The ends lost 3 bases at V and 4 bases at J; junction bases unmatched: 9. CDR3 length: 15 residues. Germline CDR1 is SGHRS and CDR2 is YFSETQ. The DNA for the CDR3 is TGCGCCAGCAGCTCCGCCCAGGGGGGTAGCACTGAAGCTTTCTTT. Encoded protein: CASSSAQGGSTEAFF.

This clone occurred a few times. The chain combines TRBV29-1 with TRBJ2-1; 7 nucleotides align to TRBD2. Losses at the gene ends were 0 bases for V and 7 bases for J; bases not matched to a gene: 6. The germline V gene encodes CDR1 SQVTM and CDR2 ANQGSEA. CDR3 length equals 14 residues. The CDR3 is CSVEDMAGANEQFF. CDR3 sequence (DNA): TGCAGCGTTGAAGATATGGCGGGAGCTAATGAGCAGTTCTTC.

This rearrangement joins TRBV5-6 to TRBJ1-1, with a tentative D call TRBD1 (6 bases). The CDR3 totals 13 residues. Germline V CDR1 and CDR2: SGHDT, YYEEEE. The ends were cut back, 8 bases at V and 7 bases at J, with 18 bases in the middle. The CDR3 DNA reads as TGTGCCAGTCAGTTGGAGGGGGGTATTGAAGCTTTCTTT. Translated, it gives CASQLEGGIEAFF.

J is TRBJ1-5 and V is TRBV6-1; no clear D gene. The germline gives CDR1 MNHNS, CDR2 SASEGT. V was clipped by 3 bases and J by 3 bases, with 3 bases between them. CDR3 length equals 12 residues. CDR3 protein: CASSENNQPQHF. The CDR3 nucleotides are TGTGCCAGCAGTGAGAACAATCAGCCCCAGCATTTT.

The chain links TRBV30 to TRBJ2-7; 11 nucleotides agree with TRBD2. The ends lost 5 bases at V and 7 bases at J; junction bases unmatched: 4. Germline CDR1 and CDR2: GTSNPN and SVGIG (reference sequence). The CDR3 sequence is 12 residues long. The chain's CDR3 is CAWGRLAGEQYF. The CDR3 nucleotides are TGTGCCTGGGGCCGACTAGCGGGAGAGCAGTACTTC.

The V call is TRBV11-2, the J call TRBJ1-6; D not certain. The CDR3 contains 12 residues. Deletions cut 3 bases from V and 9 bases from J, with 6 bases between. The germline CDR1 and CDR2 sequences are SGHAT and FQNNGV. The CDR3 DNA follows: TGTGCCAGCAGCTTTAACCTTTCACCCCTCCACTTT. Its translation is CASSFNLSPLHF.

To note about this clone: A read error may produce the germline difference seen at one junction end. This chain uses TRBV5-4 with TRBJ2-7, with D unresolved. This CDR3 comprises 11 residues. The germline CDR1 and CDR2 sequences are SGHNT and YYREEE (reference sequence). DNA for the CDR3: TGTGCCAGCAGCCTAGGACCAAACGTGGACTTC. This translates into CASSLGPNVDF.

This clone was seen a handful of times. V usage is TRBV10-1 and J usage is TRBJ2-5, with 7 bases that match TRBD2. The germline V gene has CDR1 WNHNN and CDR2 SYGVQD (reference sequence). Trimming removed 8 bases from V and 7 bases from J; junction bases left unmatched: 4. The CDR3 totals 11 residues. The CDR3 reads CASAGEGTQYF. Here the CDR3 DNA reads TGCGCCAGCGCCGGGGAGGGGACCCAGTACTTC.

The V call is TRBV7-6, the J call TRBJ1-1; D not certain. V was shortened by 5 bases and J by 1 base, with 8 bases between the two germline ends. Germline-derived CDR1 and CDR2 are SGHVS and FNYEAQ. The CDR3 length is 13 residues. CDR3 in DNA: TGTGCCAGCAGCCTAACAGCGAACACTGAAGCTTTCTTT. Its protein is CASSLTANTEAFF.

J is TRBJ2-5 and V is TRBV5-6; the match to TRBD2 covers 7 bases. The trim removed 1 base at V and 2 bases at J, leaving 2 bases unmatched. The CDR3 loop spans 14 amino acids. The V gene's germline CDR1 is SGHDT and CDR2 YYEEEE. CDR3 sequence: CASSLIGGQETQYF. CDR3 sequence (DNA): TGTGCCAGCAGCTTGATCGGGGGGCAAGAGACCCAGTACTTC.